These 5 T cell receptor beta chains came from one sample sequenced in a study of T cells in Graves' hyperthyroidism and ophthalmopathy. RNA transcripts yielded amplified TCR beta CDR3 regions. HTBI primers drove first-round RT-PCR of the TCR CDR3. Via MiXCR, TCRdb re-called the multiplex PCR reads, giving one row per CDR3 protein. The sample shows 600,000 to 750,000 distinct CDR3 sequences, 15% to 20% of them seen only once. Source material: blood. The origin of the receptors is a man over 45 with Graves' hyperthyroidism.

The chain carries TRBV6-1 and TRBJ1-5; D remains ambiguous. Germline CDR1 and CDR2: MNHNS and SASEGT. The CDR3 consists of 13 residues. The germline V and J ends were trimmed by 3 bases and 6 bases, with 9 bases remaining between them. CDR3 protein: CASSDRYAQPQHF. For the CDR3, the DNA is TGTGCCAGCAGTGACAGATATGCTCAGCCCCAGCATTTT.

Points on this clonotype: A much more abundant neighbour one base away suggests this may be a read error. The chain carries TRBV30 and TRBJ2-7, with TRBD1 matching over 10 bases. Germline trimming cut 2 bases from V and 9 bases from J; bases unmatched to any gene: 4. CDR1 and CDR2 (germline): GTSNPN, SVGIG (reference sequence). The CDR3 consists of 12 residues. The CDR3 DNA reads TGTGCCTGGAGTACGGACAGGGGGGCGCAGTACTTC. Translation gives CAWSTDRGAQYF.

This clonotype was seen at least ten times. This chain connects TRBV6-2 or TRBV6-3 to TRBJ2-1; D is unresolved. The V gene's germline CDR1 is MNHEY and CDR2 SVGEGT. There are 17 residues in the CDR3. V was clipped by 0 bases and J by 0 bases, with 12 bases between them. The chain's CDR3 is CASSYSQSDRSYNEQFF. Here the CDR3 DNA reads TGTGCCAGCAGTTACTCCCAGTCCGACCGCTCCTACAATGAGCAGTTCTTC.

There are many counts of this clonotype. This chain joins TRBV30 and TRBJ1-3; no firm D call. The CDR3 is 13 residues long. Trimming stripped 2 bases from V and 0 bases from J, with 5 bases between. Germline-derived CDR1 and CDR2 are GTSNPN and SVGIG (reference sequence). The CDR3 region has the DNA TGTGCCTGGAGTAAAAACTCTGGAAACACCATATATTTT. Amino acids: CAWSKNSGNTIYF.

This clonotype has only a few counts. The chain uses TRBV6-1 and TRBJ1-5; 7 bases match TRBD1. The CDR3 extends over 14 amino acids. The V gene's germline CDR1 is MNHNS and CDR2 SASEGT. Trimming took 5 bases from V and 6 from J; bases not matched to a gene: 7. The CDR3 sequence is CASSYGAGGQPQHF. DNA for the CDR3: TGTGCCAGCAGTTACGGGGCAGGGGGTCAGCCCCAGCATTTT.